This TCR beta chain was found in a study of T-cell memory formation after mild COVID-19. TCRdb redid the calling of the 5' RACE reads with MiXCR, one entry per CDR3 protein. The sample gives about 310,000 distinct CDR3 sequences, around 15% of which show up once; 22% is in the top ten. The CDR3 spans 12 residues. V shed 8 bases and J shed 7 bases, with 14 bases lying between them. CDR1 and CDR2 (germline): MDHEN, SYDVKM. The sequenced material came from PBMCs or a T cell subset sorted from them (not recorded which). The receptor was isolated from a man younger than 35 who had mild COVID-19 (a few samples of this study predate the infection). Cell type and time point are not known. The rearrangement links TRBV28 to TRBJ1-2; D is undetermined. The CDR3 region has the DNA TGTGCCAGCGGCGTCCCTGTGGGTGGCTACACCTTC. Translating gives CASGVPVGGYTF.